The T cell receptor beta chain under discussion was sequenced for a study of T cell responses to AZD1222 COVID-19 vaccine. Study-wide findings and caveats: Spike-specific TCR depth and breadth grew after two AZD1222 doses. Repertoires were obtained solely post-peak T cell response. Baseline serology detected seropositivity in only six AZD1222 recipients. Close to half of spike-specific TCRs reportedly recognize unmutated variant regions.

In the case of this clone: Its antigen is currently unknown.

The CDR3 is 15 residues long. The J segment lost 4 bases and the V segment lost 3 bases, leaving 7 bases of the junction unmatched. Germline CDR1 reads SGDLS; CDR2 reads YYNGEE. Produced via immunoSEQ multiplex PCR; TCRdb's table is partial and in-frame only. The sample holds about 110,000 clones, approximately 89% seen once. The clonotype was recovered from an adult in good health. The material was peripheral blood, obtained on day 0 of MenACWY control vaccination. This rearrangement joins TRBV9 to TRBJ1-2, with 9 bases matching TRBD1. CDR3 DNA sequence: TGTGCCAGCAGCGGTAGGGGACAGGGAATCTATGGCTACACCTTC. This codes for CASSGRGQGIYGYTF.